This T cell receptor beta chain was identified in a study of T cell repertoires and HLA-DP antigens. On the study more broadly: One alloantigen had around ten groove amino acid differences from self, the other one.

Amplification used primers for 54 TRBV and 13 TRBJ segments. Clones were read by immunoSEQ multiplex PCR, and TCRdb kept only the in-frame ones, dropping some. The sample holds approximately 100,000 clones, 86% seen once. As regards this clone: Antigen specificity is unknown.

The germline V and J ends were trimmed by 6 bases and 9 bases, with 21 bases remaining between them. Germline CDR1 is MNHNS and CDR2 is SASEGT. CDR3 length: 15 amino acids. Regarding the study as a whole: Against both alloantigens, CD137+ clonality was similar, roughly 0.42. Against one allele, clones undetected before culture averaged roughly 38%; against the other, about 51%.

The sequencing input was CD4+ T cells from PBMCs. This clonotype was sampled from a middle-aged man in good health and CMV-seronegative. The rearrangement links TRBV6-1 to TRBJ2-1; D is possibly TRBD2 (6 bases). The CDR3 region is CASRPFRERKPEQFF. CDR3 nucleotide sequence: TGTGCCAGCAGACCGTTCCGGGAGCGAAAGCCTGAGCAGTTCTTC.